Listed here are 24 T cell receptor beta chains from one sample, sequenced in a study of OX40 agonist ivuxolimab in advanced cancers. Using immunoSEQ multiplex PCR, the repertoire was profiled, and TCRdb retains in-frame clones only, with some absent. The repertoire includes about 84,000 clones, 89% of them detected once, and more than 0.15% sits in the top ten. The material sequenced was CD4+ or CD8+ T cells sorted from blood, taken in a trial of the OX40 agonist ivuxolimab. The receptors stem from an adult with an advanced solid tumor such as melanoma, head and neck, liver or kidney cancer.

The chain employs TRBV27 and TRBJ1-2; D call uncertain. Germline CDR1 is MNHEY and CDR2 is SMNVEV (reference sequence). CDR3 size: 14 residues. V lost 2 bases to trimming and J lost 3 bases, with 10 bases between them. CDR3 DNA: TGTGCCAGCAGTTTACGGGGTACTGACTATGGCTACACCTTC. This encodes CASSLRGTDYGYTF.

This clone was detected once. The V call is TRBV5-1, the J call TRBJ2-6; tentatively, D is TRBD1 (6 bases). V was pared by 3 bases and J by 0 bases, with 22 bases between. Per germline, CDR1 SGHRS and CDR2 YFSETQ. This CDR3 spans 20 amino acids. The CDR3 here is CASSSQDRRIPDSGANVLTF. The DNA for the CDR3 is TGCGCCAGCAGCTCACAGGACAGACGCATTCCGGACTCTGGGGCCAACGTCCTGACTTTC.

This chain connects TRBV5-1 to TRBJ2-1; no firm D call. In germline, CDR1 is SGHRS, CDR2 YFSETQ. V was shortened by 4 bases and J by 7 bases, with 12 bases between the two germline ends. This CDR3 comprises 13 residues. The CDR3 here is CASSPDARNEQFF. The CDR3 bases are TGCGCCAGCAGCCCGGACGCGAGGAATGAGCAGTTCTTC.

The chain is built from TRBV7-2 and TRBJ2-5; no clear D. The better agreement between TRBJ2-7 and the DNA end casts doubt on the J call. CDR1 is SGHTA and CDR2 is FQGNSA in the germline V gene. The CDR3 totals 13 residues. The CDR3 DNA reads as TGTGCCAGCAGCTTAGAGGCAGCCTACGAGCAGTACTTC. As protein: CASSLEAAYEQYF.

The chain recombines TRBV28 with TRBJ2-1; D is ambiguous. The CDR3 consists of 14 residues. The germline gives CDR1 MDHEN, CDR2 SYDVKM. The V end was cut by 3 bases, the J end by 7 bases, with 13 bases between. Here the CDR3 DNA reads TGTGCCAGCAGTTTGCCACCCGGGCTAAATGAGCAGTTCTTC. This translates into CASSLPPGLNEQFF. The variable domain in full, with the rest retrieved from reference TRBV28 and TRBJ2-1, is DVKVTQSSRYLVKRTGEKVFLECVQDMDHENMFWYRQDPGLGLRLIYFSYDVKMKEKGDIPEGYSVSREKKERFSLILESASTNQTSMYLCASSLPPGLNEQFFGPGTRLTVL.

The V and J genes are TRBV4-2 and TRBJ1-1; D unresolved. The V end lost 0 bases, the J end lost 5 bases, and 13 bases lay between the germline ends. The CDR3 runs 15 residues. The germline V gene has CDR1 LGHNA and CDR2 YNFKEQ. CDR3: CASSQEALKRTEAFF. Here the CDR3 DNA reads TGTGCCAGCAGCCAAGAGGCCCTAAAAAGAACTGAAGCTTTCTTT.

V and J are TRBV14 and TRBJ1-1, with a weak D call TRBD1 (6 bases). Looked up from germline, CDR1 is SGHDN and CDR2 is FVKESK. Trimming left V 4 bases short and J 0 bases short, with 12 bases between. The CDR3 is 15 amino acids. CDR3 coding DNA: TGTGCCAGCAGCCCCAAGACAGGAATGAACACTGAAGCTTTCTTT. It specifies CASSPKTGMNTEAFF.

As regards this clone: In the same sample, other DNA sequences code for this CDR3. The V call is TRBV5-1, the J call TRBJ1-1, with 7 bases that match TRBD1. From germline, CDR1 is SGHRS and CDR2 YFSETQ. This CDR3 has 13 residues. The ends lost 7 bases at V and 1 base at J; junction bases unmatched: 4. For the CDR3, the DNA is TGCGCCAGCTCGAGACAGGGGAACACTGAAGCTTTCTTT. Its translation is CASSRQGNTEAFF.

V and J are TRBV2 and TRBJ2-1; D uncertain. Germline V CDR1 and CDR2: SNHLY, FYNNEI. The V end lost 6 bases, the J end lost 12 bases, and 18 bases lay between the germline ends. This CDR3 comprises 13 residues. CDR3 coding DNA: TGTGCCAGCAGACAAACGGGCCTTTGGGTGCAGTTCTTC. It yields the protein CASRQTGLWVQFF.

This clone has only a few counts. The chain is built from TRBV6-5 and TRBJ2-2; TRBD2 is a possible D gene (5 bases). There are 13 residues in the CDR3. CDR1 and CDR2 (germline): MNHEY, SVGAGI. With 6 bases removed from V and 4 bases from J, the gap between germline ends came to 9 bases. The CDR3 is CASRTAGTGELFF. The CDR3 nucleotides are TGTGCCAGCAGGACCGCGGGCACCGGGGAGCTGTTTTTT.

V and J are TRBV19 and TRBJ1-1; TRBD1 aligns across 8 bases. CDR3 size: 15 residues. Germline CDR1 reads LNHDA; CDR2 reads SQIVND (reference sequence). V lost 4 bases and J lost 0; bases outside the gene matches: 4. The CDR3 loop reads CASSSPTGVNTEAFF. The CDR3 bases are TGTGCCAGTAGTAGCCCGACAGGGGTGAACACTGAAGCTTTCTTT.

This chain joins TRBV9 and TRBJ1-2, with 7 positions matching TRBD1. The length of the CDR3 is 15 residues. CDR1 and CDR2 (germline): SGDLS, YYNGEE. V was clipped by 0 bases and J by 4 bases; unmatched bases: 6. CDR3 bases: TGTGCCAGCAGCGTAGATGACAGGGACTCCTATGGCTACACCTTC. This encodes CASSVDDRDSYGYTF.

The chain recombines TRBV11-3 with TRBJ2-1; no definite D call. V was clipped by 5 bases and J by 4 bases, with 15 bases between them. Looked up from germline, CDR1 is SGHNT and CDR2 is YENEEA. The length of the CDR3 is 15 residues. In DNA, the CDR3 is TGTGCCAGCAGCCTAGGCTGGATACCTTACAATGAGCAGTTCTTC. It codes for CASSLGWIPYNEQFF.

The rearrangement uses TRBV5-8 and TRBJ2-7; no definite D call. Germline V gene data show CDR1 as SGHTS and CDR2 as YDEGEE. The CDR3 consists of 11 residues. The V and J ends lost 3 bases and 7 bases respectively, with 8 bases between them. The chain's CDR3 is CASSSEWEQYF. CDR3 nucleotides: TGTGCCAGCAGCTCAGAGTGGGAGCAGTACTTC.

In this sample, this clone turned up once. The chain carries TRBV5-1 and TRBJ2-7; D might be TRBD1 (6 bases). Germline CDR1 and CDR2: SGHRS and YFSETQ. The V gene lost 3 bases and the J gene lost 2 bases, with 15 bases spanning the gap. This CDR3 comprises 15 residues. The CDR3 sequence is CASSSRDIRTYEQYF. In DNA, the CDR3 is TGCGCCAGCAGCTCCCGGGACATACGAACCTACGAGCAGTACTTC.

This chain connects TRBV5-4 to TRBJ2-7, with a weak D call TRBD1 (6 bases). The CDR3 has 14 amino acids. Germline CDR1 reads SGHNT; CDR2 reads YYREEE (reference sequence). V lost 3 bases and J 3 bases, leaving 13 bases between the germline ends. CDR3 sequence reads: CASSWGTGIYEQYF. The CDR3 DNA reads TGTGCCAGCAGCTGGGGCACAGGGATCTACGAGCAGTACTTC.

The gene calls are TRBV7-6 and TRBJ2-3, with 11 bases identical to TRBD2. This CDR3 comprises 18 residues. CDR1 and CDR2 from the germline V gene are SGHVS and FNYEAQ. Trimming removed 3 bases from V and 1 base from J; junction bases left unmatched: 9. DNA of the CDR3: TGTGCCAGCAGCTTGGGGCTAGCGGGGGGCACGGGCACAGATACGCAGTATTTT. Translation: CASSLGLAGGTGTDTQYF.

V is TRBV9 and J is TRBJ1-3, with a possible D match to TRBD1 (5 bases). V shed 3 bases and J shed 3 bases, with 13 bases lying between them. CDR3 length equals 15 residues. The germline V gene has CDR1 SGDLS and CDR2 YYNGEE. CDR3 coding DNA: TGTGCCAGCAGCGAGGGGCCAGGGAGTGGAAACACCATATATTTT. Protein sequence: CASSEGPGSGNTIYF. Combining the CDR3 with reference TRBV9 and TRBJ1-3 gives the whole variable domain DSGVTQTPKHLITATGQRVTLRCSPRSGDLSVYWYQQSLDQGLQFLIQYYNGEERAKGNILERFSAQQFPDLHSELNLSSLELGDSALYFCASSEGPGSGNTIYFGEGSWLTVV.

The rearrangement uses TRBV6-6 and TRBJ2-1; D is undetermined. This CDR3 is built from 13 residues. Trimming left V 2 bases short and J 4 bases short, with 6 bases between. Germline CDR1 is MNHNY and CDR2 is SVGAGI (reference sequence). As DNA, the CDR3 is TGTGCCAGCAGTTACGACCCTTACAATGAGCAGTTCTTC. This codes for CASSYDPYNEQFF.

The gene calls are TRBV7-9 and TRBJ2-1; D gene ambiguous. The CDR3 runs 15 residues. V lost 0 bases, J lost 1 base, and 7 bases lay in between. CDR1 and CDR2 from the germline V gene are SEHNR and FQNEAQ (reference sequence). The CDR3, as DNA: TGTGCCAGCAGCTTAGCGCTTGGATCCTACAATGAGCAGTTCTTC. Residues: CASSLALGSYNEQFF.

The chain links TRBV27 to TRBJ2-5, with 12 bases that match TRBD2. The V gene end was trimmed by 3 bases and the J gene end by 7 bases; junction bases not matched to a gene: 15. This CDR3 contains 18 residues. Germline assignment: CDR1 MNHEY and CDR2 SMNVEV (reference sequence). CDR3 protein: CASSFGTSGRYLGGTQYF. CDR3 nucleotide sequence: TGTGCCAGCAGTTTTGGGACTAGCGGGCGATACTTGGGGGGGACCCAGTACTTC.

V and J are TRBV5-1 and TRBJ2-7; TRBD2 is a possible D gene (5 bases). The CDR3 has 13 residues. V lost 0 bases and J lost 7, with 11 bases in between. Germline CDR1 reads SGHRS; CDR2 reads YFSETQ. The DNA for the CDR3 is TGCGCCAGCAGCTTGGCGGGGTTCGGTGAGCAGTACTTC. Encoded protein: CASSLAGFGEQYF. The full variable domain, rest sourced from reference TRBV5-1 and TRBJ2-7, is KAGVTQTPRYLIKTRGQQVTLSCSPISGHRSVSWYQQTPGQGLQFLFEYFSETQRNKGNFPGRFSGRQFSNSRSEMNVSTLELGDSALYLCASSLAGFGEQYFGPGTRLTVT.

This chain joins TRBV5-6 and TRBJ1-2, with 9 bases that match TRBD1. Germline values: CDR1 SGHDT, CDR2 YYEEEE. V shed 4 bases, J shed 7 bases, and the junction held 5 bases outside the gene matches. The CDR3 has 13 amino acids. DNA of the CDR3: TGTGCCAGCAGCGCGGGACAGGGCGTTGGCTACACCTTC. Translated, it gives CASSAGQGVGYTF.

CDR3 DNA sequence: TGTGCCAGCTCACCAGCTGTAGGGCTTAACTACGAGCAGTACTTC. It translates to CASSPAVGLNYEQYF. The chain carries TRBV18 and TRBJ2-7; D unclear. Germline CDR1 and CDR2: KGHSH and LQKENI. V was shortened by 2 bases and J by 3 bases, with 14 bases between the two germline ends. CDR3 length: 15 amino acids.